This TCR beta chain emerged from a study of CD8 T cells in Susac syndrome. V was shortened by 1 base and J by 9 bases, with 16 bases between the two germline ends. Germline assignment: CDR1 LGHNA and CDR2 YSLEER. The CDR3 covers 15 residues. Reverse transcription of about 0.5 to 1 ug RNA used random hexamers. TCRdb analysed the immunoSEQ multiplex PCR reads with MiXCR anew, one entry per CDR3 protein. Of about 190,000 distinct CDR3 sequences detected, 95% appear once; the ten largest clones hold around 0.093%. Sample: CD4+ T cells from PBMCs. This receptor was taken from a human donor in good health. The chain recombines TRBV4-3 with TRBJ2-1; D may be TRBD1 or TRBD2 (5 bases each). The CDR3 spells CASSQGGANRGEQFF. Here the CDR3 DNA reads TGCGCCAGCAGCCAAGGAGGGGCAAATCGTGGTGAGCAGTTCTTC.